A few counts support the clone carrying this T cell receptor (beta chain). The target antigen is unknown. Time point specified: week 11, during vaccination. With topical imiquimod, each dose of the vaccine consisted of 300 ug of mutant IDH1 20-mer peptide. Profiling relied on immunoSEQ multiplex PCR, and the TCRdb table lists in-frame clones only, not all of them. The sample contains roughly 60,000 clones, under 90% of which appear only once. The record originates from a study of a mutant IDH1 vaccine in newly diagnosed glioma. On the study more broadly: Vaccination started 4-6 weeks after radiotherapy alone, or with temozolomide cycles. Males made up about 60% and females approximately 38% of treated patients, whose mean age was approximately 40 years. Most patients had radiochemotherapy with temozolomide before enrollment; others had one alone.

Findings and limits, study-wide: Pseudoprogression seemingly bore no relation to changes in top peripheral T cell clonotypes.

CDR1 and CDR2 (germline): MDHEN, SYDVKM. V lost 6 bases to trimming and J lost 5 bases, with 16 bases between them. This CDR3 has 14 amino acids. This chain connects TRBV28 to TRBJ1-2; possibly TRBD1 for D (5 bases). This specimen was PBMCs, taken from a glioma patient whose treatment included an IDH1 peptide vaccine. The clonotype comes from a man aged 25-45 years with glioma. CDR3 DNA: TGTGCCAGCAGACCATCCGGGACTAGGTATGGCTACACCTTC. Protein: CASRPSGTRYGYTF.